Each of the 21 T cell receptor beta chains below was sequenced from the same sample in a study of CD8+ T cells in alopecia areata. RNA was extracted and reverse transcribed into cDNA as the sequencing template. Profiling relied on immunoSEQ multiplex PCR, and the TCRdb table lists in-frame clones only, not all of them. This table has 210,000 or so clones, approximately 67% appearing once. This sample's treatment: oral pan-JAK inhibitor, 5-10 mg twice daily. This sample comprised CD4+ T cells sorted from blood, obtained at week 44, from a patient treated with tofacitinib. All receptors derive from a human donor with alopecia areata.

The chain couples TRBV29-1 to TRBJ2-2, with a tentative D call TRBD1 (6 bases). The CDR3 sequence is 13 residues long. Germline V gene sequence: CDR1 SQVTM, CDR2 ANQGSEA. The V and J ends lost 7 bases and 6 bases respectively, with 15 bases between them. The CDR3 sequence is CSAPGAAAGELFF. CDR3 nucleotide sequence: TGCAGCGCTCCAGGGGCGGCGGCCGGGGAGCTGTTTTTT.

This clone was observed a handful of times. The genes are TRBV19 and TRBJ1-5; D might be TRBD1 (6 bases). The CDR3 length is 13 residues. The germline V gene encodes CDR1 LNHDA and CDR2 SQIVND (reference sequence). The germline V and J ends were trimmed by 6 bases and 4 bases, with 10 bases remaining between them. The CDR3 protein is CASSPQGNQPQHF. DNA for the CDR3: TGTGCCAGTAGCCCGCAGGGGAATCAGCCCCAGCATTTT. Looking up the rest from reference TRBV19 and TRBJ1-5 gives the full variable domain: DGGITQSPKYLFRKEGQNVTLSCEQNLNHDAMYWYRQDPGQGLRLIYYSQIVNDFQKGDIAEGYSVSREKKESFPLTVTSAQKNPTAFYLCASSPQGNQPQHFGDGTRLSIL.

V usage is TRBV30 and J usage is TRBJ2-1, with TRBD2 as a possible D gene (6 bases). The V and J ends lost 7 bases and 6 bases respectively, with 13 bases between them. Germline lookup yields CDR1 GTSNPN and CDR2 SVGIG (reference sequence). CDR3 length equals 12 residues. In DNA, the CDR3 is TGTGCCTATACCCGGGACTCCAATGAGCAGTTCTTC. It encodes CAYTRDSNEQFF.

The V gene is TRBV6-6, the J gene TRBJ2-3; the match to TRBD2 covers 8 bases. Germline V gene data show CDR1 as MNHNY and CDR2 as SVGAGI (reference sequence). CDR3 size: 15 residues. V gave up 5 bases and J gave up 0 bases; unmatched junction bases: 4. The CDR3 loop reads CASSITSGSTDTQYF. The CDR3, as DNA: TGTGCCAGCAGTATCACTAGCGGAAGCACAGATACGCAGTATTTT.

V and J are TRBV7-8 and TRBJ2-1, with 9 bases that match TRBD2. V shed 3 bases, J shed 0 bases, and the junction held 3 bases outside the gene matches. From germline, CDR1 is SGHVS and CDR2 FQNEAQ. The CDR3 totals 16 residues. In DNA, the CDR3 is TGTGCCAGCAGCTTTCTAGCGGGGCCCTCCTACAATGAGCAGTTCTTC. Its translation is CASSFLAGPSYNEQFF. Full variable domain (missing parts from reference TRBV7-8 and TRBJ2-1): GAGVSQSPRYKVAKRGQDVALRCDPISGHVSLFWYQQALGQGPEFLTYFQNEAQLDKSGLPSDRFFAERPEGSVSTLKIQRTQQEDSAVYLCASSFLAGPSYNEQFFGPGTRLTVL.

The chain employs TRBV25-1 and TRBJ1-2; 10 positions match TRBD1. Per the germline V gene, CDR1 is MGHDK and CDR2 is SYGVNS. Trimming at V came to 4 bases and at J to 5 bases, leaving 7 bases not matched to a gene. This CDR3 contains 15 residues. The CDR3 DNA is TGTGCCAGCAGTGGGATCCGGACAGGGGGGTATGGCTACACCTTC. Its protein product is CASSGIRTGGYGYTF.

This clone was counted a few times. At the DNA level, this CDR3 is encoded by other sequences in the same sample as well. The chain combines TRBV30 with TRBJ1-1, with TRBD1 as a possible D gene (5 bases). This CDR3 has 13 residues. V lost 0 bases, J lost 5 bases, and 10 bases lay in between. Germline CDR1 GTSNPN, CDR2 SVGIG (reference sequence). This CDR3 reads CAWSVGARTEAFF. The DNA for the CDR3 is TGTGCCTGGAGTGTAGGGGCTCGGACTGAAGCTTTCTTT.

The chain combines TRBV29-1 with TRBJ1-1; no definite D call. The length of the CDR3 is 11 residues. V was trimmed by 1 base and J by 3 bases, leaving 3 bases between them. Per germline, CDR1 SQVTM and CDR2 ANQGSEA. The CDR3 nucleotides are TGCAGCGTTGAAGCTGACACTGAAGCTTTCTTT. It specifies CSVEADTEAFF.

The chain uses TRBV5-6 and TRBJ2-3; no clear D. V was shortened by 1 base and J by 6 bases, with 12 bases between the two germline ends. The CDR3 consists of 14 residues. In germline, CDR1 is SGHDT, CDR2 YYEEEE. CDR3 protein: CASSLRQFADTQYF. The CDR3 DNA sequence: TGTGCCAGCAGCTTGAGACAATTTGCGGATACGCAGTATTTT.

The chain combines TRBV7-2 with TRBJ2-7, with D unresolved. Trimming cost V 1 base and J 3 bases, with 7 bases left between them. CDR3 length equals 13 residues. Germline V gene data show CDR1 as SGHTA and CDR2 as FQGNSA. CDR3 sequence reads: CASSLEGRYEQYF. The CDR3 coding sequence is TGTGCCAGCAGCTTAGAAGGGCGCTACGAGCAGTACTTC.

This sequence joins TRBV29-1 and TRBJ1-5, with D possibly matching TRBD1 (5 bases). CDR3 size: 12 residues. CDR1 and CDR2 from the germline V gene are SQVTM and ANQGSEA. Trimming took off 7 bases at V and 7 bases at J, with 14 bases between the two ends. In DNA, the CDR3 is TGCAGCGGCGGGGGAGCAGGGCAGCCCCAGCATTTT. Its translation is CSGGGAGQPQHF.

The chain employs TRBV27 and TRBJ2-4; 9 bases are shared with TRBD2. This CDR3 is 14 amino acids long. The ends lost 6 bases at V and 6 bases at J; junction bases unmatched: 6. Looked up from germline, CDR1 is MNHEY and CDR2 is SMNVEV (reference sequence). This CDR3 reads CASSPPGLANIQYF. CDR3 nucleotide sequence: TGTGCCAGCAGCCCCCCGGGACTAGCAAACATTCAGTACTTC.

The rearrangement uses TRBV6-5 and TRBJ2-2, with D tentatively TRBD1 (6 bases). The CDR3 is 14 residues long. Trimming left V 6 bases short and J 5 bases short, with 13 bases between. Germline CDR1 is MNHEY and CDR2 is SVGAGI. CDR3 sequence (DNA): TGTGCCAGCAGCCCCCTGACAGGAACCGGGGAGCTGTTTTTT. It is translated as CASSPLTGTGELFF.

CDR3 sequence reads: CASSSTGLGTEAFF. The CDR3 bases are TGTGCCAGCAGCTCGACAGGGTTGGGCACTGAAGCTTTCTTT. The V gene is TRBV7-6, the J gene TRBJ1-1, with 7 bases matching TRBD1. Germline V lookup: CDR1 SGHVS, CDR2 FNYEAQ. The V segment lost 4 bases and the J segment 4 bases; nucleotides outside the gene matches: 6. The CDR3 sequence is 14 residues long. Full variable domain (outside the CDR3, taken from reference TRBV7-6 and TRBJ1-1): GAGVSQSPRYKVTKRGQDVALRCDPISGHVSLYWYRQALGQGPEFLTYFNYEAQQDKSGLPNDRFSAERPEGSISTLTIQRTEQRDSAMYRCASSSTGLGTEAFFGQGTRLTVV.

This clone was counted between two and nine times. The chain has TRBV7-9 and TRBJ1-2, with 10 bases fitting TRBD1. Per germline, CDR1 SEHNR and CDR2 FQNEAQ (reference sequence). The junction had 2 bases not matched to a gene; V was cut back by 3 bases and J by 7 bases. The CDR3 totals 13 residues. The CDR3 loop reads CASSLTGGFGYTF. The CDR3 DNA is TGTGCCAGCAGCTTGACAGGGGGCTTTGGCTACACCTTC.

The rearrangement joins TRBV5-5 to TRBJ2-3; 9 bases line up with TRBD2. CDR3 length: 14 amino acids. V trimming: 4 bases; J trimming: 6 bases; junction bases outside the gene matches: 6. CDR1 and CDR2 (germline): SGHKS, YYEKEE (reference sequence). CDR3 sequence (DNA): TGTGCCAGCAGCCGGCGGGGGGGCCCCGATACGCAGTATTTT. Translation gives CASSRRGGPDTQYF.

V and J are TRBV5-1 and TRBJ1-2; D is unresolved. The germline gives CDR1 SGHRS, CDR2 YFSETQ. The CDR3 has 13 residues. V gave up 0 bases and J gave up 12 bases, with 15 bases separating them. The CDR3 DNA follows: TGCGCCAGCAGCTTGGGTCCCACCGATCTGCACACCTTC. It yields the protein CASSLGPTDLHTF.

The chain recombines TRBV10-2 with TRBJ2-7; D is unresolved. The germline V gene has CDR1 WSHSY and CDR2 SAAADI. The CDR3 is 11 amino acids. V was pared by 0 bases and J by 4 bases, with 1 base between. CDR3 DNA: TGCGCCAGCAGTGAGTCGTACGAGCAGTACTTC. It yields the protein CASSESYEQYF.

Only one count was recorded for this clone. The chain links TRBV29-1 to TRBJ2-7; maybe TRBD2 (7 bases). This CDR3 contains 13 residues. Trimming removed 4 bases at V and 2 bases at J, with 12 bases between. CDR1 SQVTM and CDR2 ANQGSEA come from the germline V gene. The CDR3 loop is CSVARGLTYEQYF. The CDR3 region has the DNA TGCAGCGTTGCGCGGGGGCTCACCTACGAGCAGTACTTC.

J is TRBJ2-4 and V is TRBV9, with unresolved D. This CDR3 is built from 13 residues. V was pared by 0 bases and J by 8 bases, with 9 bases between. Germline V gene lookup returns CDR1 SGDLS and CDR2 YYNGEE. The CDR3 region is CASSVAGQYIQYF. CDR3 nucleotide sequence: TGTGCCAGCAGCGTAGCGGGCCAATACATTCAGTACTTC.

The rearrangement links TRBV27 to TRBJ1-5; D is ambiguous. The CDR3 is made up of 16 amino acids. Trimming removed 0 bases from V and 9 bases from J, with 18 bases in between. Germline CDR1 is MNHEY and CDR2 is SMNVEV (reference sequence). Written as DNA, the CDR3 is TGTGCCAGCAGTTTATCGTATGACACCAGAGGTGGGCCCCAGCATTTT. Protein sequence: CASSLSYDTRGGPQHF.